This passage covers 31 T cell receptor beta chains from one sample sequenced in a study of HIV-infected children after antiretroviral therapy interruption. Regarding treatment: PENTA 11 planned treatment interruption arm or continuous ART arm. The TCR library was built from RNA with a 3' RACE protocol and unique molecular identifiers. TCRdb re-derived calls from the 3' RACE reads in MiXCR, one entry per CDR3 protein. The sample lists 30,000 to 50,000 distinct CDR3 sequences, about 6% occurring once. The sample in question was CD45RA+ CD4+ T cells from PBMCs, pooled from several time points, obtained from a donor given antiretroviral therapy, either interrupted or continuous. Described subset: naive CD4+ CD45RA+ CD45RO- T cells. The source is a pool of human donors with HIV.

This clonotype was counted ten times or more. This chain uses TRBV2 with TRBJ1-3; 7 bases fit TRBD1. CDR1 SNHLY and CDR2 FYNNEI come from the germline V gene. Losses at the gene ends were 7 bases for V and 4 bases for J; bases not matched to a gene: 4. CDR3 size: 13 residues. The DNA of the CDR3 is TGTGCCAGCAAAGGACAGGTCGGAAACACCATATATTTT. This sequence encodes CASKGQVGNTIYF. The full variable domain, its missing parts supplied by reference TRBV2 and TRBJ1-3, is EPEVTQTPSHQVTQMGQEVILRCVPISNHLYFYWYRQILGQKVEFLVSFYNNEISEKSEIFDDQFSVERPDGSNFTLKIRSTKLEDSAMYFCASKGQVGNTIYFGEGSWLTVV.

This clonotype was recorded a few times. The chain has TRBV10-3 and TRBJ2-1; 9 bases match TRBD1. CDR3 length: 15 amino acids. The trim removed 6 bases at V and 3 bases at J, leaving 6 bases unmatched. Germline V gives CDR1 ENHRY, CDR2 SYGVKD. The CDR3 nucleotides read TGTGCCATCAGGTCGGGACAGGGTCGCTACAATGAGCAGTTCTTC. It is translated as CAIRSGQGRYNEQFF.

CDR3: CASSLNYGPGRTDEQFF. The CDR3 DNA reads as TGCGCCAGCAGCTTGAACTACGGTCCAGGTCGAACGGATGAGCAGTTCTTC. The V gene is TRBV5-1, the J gene TRBJ2-1; D is undetermined. The CDR3 is made up of 17 amino acids. The V gene lost 1 base and the J gene lost 8 bases, with 22 bases spanning the gap. CDR1 is SGHRS, CDR2 YFSETQ, per germline.

This clonotype was observed many times. A read error may account for a junction end that differs from germline. The chain has TRBV2 and TRBJ2-7; D is unclear. This CDR3 has 10 amino acids. Germline V gene data show CDR1 as SNHLY and CDR2 as FYNNEI. The CDR3 DNA follows: TGTGCCAGCAGCTCCCACGAACAGTACTTC. This codes for CASSSHEQYF.

The J gene is TRBJ2-6, the V gene TRBV20-1; 10 bases agree with TRBD2. Losses at the gene ends were 6 bases for V and 1 base for J; bases not matched to a gene: 6. Germline values: CDR1 DFQATT, CDR2 SNEGSKA (reference sequence). The CDR3 is made up of 16 amino acids. Here the CDR3 DNA reads TGCAGTGCCACCCTAGCGGGGGATTCTGGGGCCAACGTCCTGACTTTC. Residues: CSATLAGDSGANVLTF.

This clonotype was counted many times. The chain is built from TRBV24-1 and TRBJ2-2; D might be TRBD1 (6 bases). Trimming pared 2 bases from V and 2 bases from J, leaving 14 bases between. This CDR3 has 17 amino acids. In germline, CDR1 is KGHDR, CDR2 SFDVKD. The CDR3 protein is CATSDSSNRANTGELFF. The CDR3 nucleotides are TGTGCCACCAGTGATTCATCAAACAGGGCTAACACCGGGGAGCTGTTTTTT.

This clonotype has only a few counts. V and J are TRBV7-9 and TRBJ2-7; 10 bases are shared with TRBD1. This CDR3 spans 14 amino acids. CDR1 SEHNR and CDR2 FQNEAQ come from the germline V gene (reference sequence). Trimming at V came to 5 bases and at J to 3 bases, leaving 4 bases not matched to a gene. The CDR3 coding sequence is TGTGCCAGCAGCGCGGGACAGGGGAGCTACGAGCAGTACTTC. It specifies CASSAGQGSYEQYF.

This sequence joins TRBV27 and TRBJ2-7; the match to TRBD1 covers 7 bases. The junction had 4 bases not matched to a gene; V was cut back by 2 bases and J by 0 bases. Germline values: CDR1 MNHEY, CDR2 SMNVEV (reference sequence). The CDR3 contains 15 residues. The CDR3 nucleotides are TGTGCCAGCAGTTTACAGGGGGTAGGCTCCTACGAGCAGTACTTC. This codes for CASSLQGVGSYEQYF.

There are many counts of this clonotype. The chain carries TRBV5-1 and TRBJ2-7, with unresolved D. The CDR3 runs to 12 residues. Germline CDR1 is SGHRS and CDR2 is YFSETQ. V was clipped by 3 bases and J by 4 bases, with 8 bases between them. The CDR3 here is CASSSDGYEQYF. The CDR3 coding sequence is TGCGCCAGCAGCTCGGACGGGTACGAGCAGTACTTC.

This clonotype was counted a few times. J is TRBJ2-1 and V is TRBV11-2; 11 bases are shared with TRBD2. The germline CDR1 and CDR2 sequences are SGHAT and FQNNGV. After removal of 0 bases from V and 4 bases from J, the junction contained 8 bases not matched to a gene. CDR3 length equals 18 residues. The CDR3 region is CASSLDPAGTSGYNEQFF. In DNA form, the CDR3 reads TGTGCCAGCAGCTTAGATCCCGCCGGGACTAGCGGATACAATGAGCAGTTCTTC.

The sample holds many counts of this clonotype. This chain uses TRBV20-1 with TRBJ2-4; D is possibly TRBD2 (5 bases). The CDR3 length is 14 residues. V was cut by 3 bases and J by 1 base, with 10 bases left in between. The V gene's germline CDR1 is DFQATT and CDR2 SNEGSKA (reference sequence). The CDR3 reads CSASSRGAKNIQYF. In nucleotides, the CDR3 is TGCAGTGCTAGTAGCAGAGGGGCCAAAAACATTCAGTACTTC.

The chain is built from TRBV20-1 and TRBJ2-7; D possibly matches TRBD1 or TRBD2 (5 bases each). The CDR3 length is 13 residues. Germline V lookup: CDR1 DFQATT, CDR2 SNEGSKA (reference sequence). Trimming shortened V by 3 bases and J by 4 bases, and 13 bases separated the two germline ends. CDR3 region: CSASLGVGYEQYF. CDR3 DNA sequence: TGCAGTGCTAGTCTGGGGGTAGGGTACGAGCAGTACTTC.

This clonotype was recorded many times. In nucleotides, the CDR3 is TGCAGTGCTAGTCCCCAGGGCAACACCGGGGAGCTGTTTTTT. Amino acids: CSASPQGNTGELFF. This rearrangement joins TRBV20-1 to TRBJ2-2; the D gene is possibly TRBD1 (5 bases). This CDR3 contains 14 residues. The germline V gene has CDR1 DFQATT and CDR2 SNEGSKA (reference sequence). V was shortened by 3 bases and J by 2 bases, with 10 bases between the two germline ends.

The sample holds many counts of this clonotype. The V gene is TRBV28, the J gene TRBJ2-1; D is undetermined. CDR3 length: 14 amino acids. V lost 8 bases to trimming and J lost 0 bases, with 11 bases between them. The germline V gene encodes CDR1 MDHEN and CDR2 SYDVKM. Here the CDR3 DNA reads TGTGCCAGCCTCGGCGGTTACTCCTACAATGAGCAGTTCTTC. It encodes CASLGGYSYNEQFF.

At least ten counts were recorded for this clonotype. The rearrangement joins TRBV27 to TRBJ2-1, with D tentatively TRBD2 (5 bases). The CDR3 is made up of 14 amino acids. The germline V gene has CDR1 MNHEY and CDR2 SMNVEV (reference sequence). V lost 4 bases and J 7 bases, leaving 14 bases between the germline ends. DNA of the CDR3: TGTGCCAGCAGTTCCGGAACTAGGACTAATGAGCAGTTCTTC. As protein: CASSSGTRTNEQFF.

There are a few counts of this clonotype. The chain is built from TRBV27 and TRBJ2-7; 9 positions match TRBD2. The CDR3 covers 17 residues. Germline-derived CDR1 and CDR2 are MNHEY and SMNVEV (reference sequence). Trimming cost V 3 bases and J 4 bases; bases outside gene matches: 13. The CDR3 nucleotides are TGTGCCAGCAGTTTGTACATTAGCGGGAGACGTACTTACGAGCAGTACTTC. Encoded protein: CASSLYISGRRTYEQYF.

The rearrangement links TRBV3-1 to TRBJ1-2, with D possibly being TRBD1 (5 bases). V was shortened by 4 bases and J by 7 bases, with 13 bases between the two germline ends. Germline CDR1 reads LGHDT; CDR2 reads YNNKEL (reference sequence). This CDR3 spans 13 amino acids. This CDR3 is CASSLVGESGYTF. CDR3 coding DNA: TGTGCCAGCAGCCTTGTAGGGGAGTCTGGCTACACCTTC.

This clonotype has at least ten counts. The J gene is TRBJ2-7, the V gene TRBV12-3 or TRBV12-4; D is uncertain. V was clipped by 3 bases and J by 1 base, with 7 bases between them. The CDR3 totals 13 residues. CDR3 sequence: CASSFQASYEQYF. CDR3 sequence (DNA): TGTGCCAGCAGTTTCCAGGCATCCTACGAGCAGTACTTC.

This clonotype was recorded at least ten times. At one boundary the junction diverges from the germline segment, which might be a read error. V usage is TRBV7-7 and J usage is TRBJ1-6, with D possibly being TRBD1 (6 bases). The germline CDR1 and CDR2 sequences are SSHAT and FNYEAQ (reference sequence). The CDR3 has 15 amino acids. CDR3 protein: CASSWSDSDNSPLHF. In DNA, the CDR3 is TGTGCTAGCAGCTGGTCGGACAGTGATAATTCACCCCTCCACTTT.

This clonotype has only a few counts. A read error is possible here, since a much larger clone lies one base away. The genes are TRBV29-1 and TRBJ2-1; TRBD1 aligns across 10 bases. Trimming at V came to 8 bases and at J to 5 bases, leaving 15 bases not matched to a gene. The CDR3 is 16 residues long. From germline, CDR1 is SQVTM and CDR2 ANQGSEA. The CDR3 DNA reads TGCAGCTCGGGACAGGGGCCGGAGACTGGCCACAATGAGCAGTTCTTC. This gives the protein CSSGQGPETGHNEQFF.

The V gene is TRBV7-2, the J gene TRBJ1-6, with D maybe TRBD1 (5 bases). Germline V lookup: CDR1 SGHTA, CDR2 FQGNSA. This CDR3 comprises 14 residues. The ends were cut back, 1 base at V and 14 bases at J, with 15 bases in the middle. Here the CDR3 DNA reads TGTGCCAGCAGCTTAGGACAGCCCTCGGGAGCCCTCCACTTT. It is translated as CASSLGQPSGALHF. Based on the CDR3 plus reference TRBV7-2 and TRBJ1-6, the full variable domain is GAGVSQSPSNKVTEKGKDVELRCDPISGHTALYWYRQSLGQGLEFLIYFQGNSAPDKSGLPSDRFSAERTGGSVSTLTIQRTQQEDSAVYLCASSLGQPSGALHFGNGTRLTVT.

This chain links TRBV7-2 with TRBJ2-5, with 10 nucleotides matching TRBD2. The CDR3 spans 18 residues. J was trimmed by 0 bases and V by 7 bases; bases with no gene match: 14. Germline lookup yields CDR1 SGHTA and CDR2 FQGNSA. The CDR3 DNA reads as TGTGCCAGCAACTCCCAGGGGCTAGCGGGGGCCCACCAAGAGACCCAGTACTTC. The encoded protein is CASNSQGLAGAHQETQYF.

There are a few counts of this clonotype. This chain uses TRBV12-3 or TRBV12-4 with TRBJ2-7; TRBD1 or TRBD2 may be the D gene (5 bases each). V dropped 7 bases and J dropped 2 bases, with 15 bases sitting between them. The CDR3 is made up of 14 amino acids. CDR3 amino acids: CASTSSPRAYEQYF. The CDR3 nucleotides are TGTGCCAGCACCTCTAGCCCCAGGGCCTACGAGCAGTACTTC.

Ten or more counts support this clonotype. J is TRBJ2-1 and V is TRBV12-3 or TRBV12-4, with TRBD1 as a possible D gene (6 bases). This CDR3 contains 15 residues. V lost 4 bases and J lost 6, with 16 bases in between. As DNA, the CDR3 is TGTGCCAGCAGTTCGGAGGCCCCAGGGGTCAATGAGCAGTTCTTC. Protein sequence: CASSSEAPGVNEQFF.

This clonotype was detected a few times. The chain links TRBV10-3 to TRBJ2-7; D might be TRBD2 (6 bases). The V and J ends lost 5 bases and 4 bases respectively, with 12 bases between them. This CDR3 region has 13 residues. The germline CDR1 and CDR2 sequences are ENHRY and SYGVKD. CDR3 region: CAISLYGGYEQYF. The CDR3 region has the DNA TGTGCCATCAGTTTATATGGGGGGTACGAGCAGTACTTC.

This clonotype was seen repeatedly, ten times or more. This sequence joins TRBV19 and TRBJ1-6; a weak D match, TRBD1 (5 bases). CDR3 length: 14 amino acids. V was cut by 7 bases and J by 2 bases, with 9 bases left in between. Germline V gene sequence: CDR1 LNHDA, CDR2 SQIVND (reference sequence). CDR3 sequence: CASKQAPYNSPLHF. The DNA of the CDR3 is TGTGCCAGTAAACAGGCGCCCTATAATTCACCCCTCCACTTT. Full variable domain (missing parts from reference TRBV19 and TRBJ1-6): DGGITQSPKYLFRKEGQNVTLSCEQNLNHDAMYWYRQDPGQGLRLIYYSQIVNDFQKGDIAEGYSVSREKKESFPLTVTSAQKNPTAFYLCASKQAPYNSPLHFGNGTRLTVT.

This clonotype was picked up a small number of times. The chain employs TRBV14 and TRBJ2-5, with 8 bases lining up with TRBD1. CDR1 SGHDN and CDR2 FVKESK come from the germline V gene. CDR3 length equals 16 residues. Unmatched junction bases numbered 9, after V lost 1 base and J lost 5 bases. The CDR3 sequence is CASSQGLGQGSETQYF. In nucleotides, the CDR3 is TGTGCCAGCAGCCAAGGGTTAGGACAGGGATCCGAGACCCAGTACTTC.

This clonotype was seen at least ten times. The rearrangement links TRBV10-3 to TRBJ2-5; D gene ambiguous. Germline V gene lookup returns CDR1 ENHRY and CDR2 SYGVKD. The CDR3 runs 16 residues. V lost 2 bases and J 9 bases, leaving 22 bases between the germline ends. CDR3 residues: CAISEPYLHGDPAQYF. In DNA, the CDR3 is TGTGCCATCAGTGAGCCCTACCTACATGGGGATCCGGCCCAGTACTTC.

This clonotype has at least ten counts. This chain joins TRBV7-2 and TRBJ2-1; D ambiguous. Germline V lookup: CDR1 SGHTA, CDR2 FQGNSA. V was shortened by 5 bases and J by 6 bases, with 20 bases between the two germline ends. The CDR3 spans 16 residues. In DNA form, the CDR3 reads TGTGCCAGCAGCATAAACCCCGGTGGGTCCCTCAATGAGCAGTTCTTC. Translated, it gives CASSINPGGSLNEQFF.

The rearrangement joins TRBV4-1 to TRBJ2-3; 12 bases line up with TRBD1. CDR1 is MGHRA and CDR2 is YSYEKL in the germline V gene. V was clipped by 3 bases and J by 4 bases; unmatched bases: 5. This CDR3 region has 16 residues. The CDR3 region is CASSHARDRGPDTQYF. CDR3 nucleotide sequence: TGCGCCAGCAGCCATGCCCGGGACAGGGGGCCAGATACGCAGTATTTT.

Many counts were recorded for this clonotype. The chain employs TRBV6-1 and TRBJ2-2; 10 bases fit TRBD2. Germline values: CDR1 MNHNS, CDR2 SASEGT. The CDR3 runs 16 residues. V lost 7 bases to trimming and J lost 5 bases; unmatched junction nucleotides: 10. Here the CDR3 reads CASMILAGVITGELFF. The CDR3 DNA sequence: TGTGCCAGCATGATTCTAGCGGGAGTTATAACCGGGGAGCTGTTTTTT.